The entry below gives a single TCR beta chain sequence along with its context. The target antigen is unknown. For sorted subsets, about 190 ng DNA per replicate equaled around 30,000 T cell genomes. Only in-frame clones appear in the TCRdb table, and some are missing; sequencing was by immunoSEQ multiplex PCR. This sample has about 2 million clones, with 85% to 95% found just once. CDR3 length equals 17 residues. These data are taken from a study of shared clonotypes between healthy human individuals. Overall study results and limits: Large depth notwithstanding, sorted-subset sequencing proved incomplete by rarefaction. Several donors shared about 5% of their naive CD4 clonotypes. The study found lower generation probabilities in non-shared clonotypes than in those shared by all four donors.

The J gene is TRBJ1-1, the V gene TRBV1. TRBV1 is reported as a pseudogene. Sequencing input: naive CD4+ T cells sorted from blood. Subset denoted: CD45RA+ positively selected. The clonotype was recovered from a man between 18 and 35 years old in good health. CDR3 sequence (DNA): TGCACCAGCAGCCAAGATCTTGAGGAGGGGCGGAACACTGAAGCTTTCTTT. Amino acid sequence: CTSSQDLEEGRNTEAFF.